This T cell receptor beta chain was profiled in a study of blood T cell repertoires in COVID-19. On the study more broadly: Acute-phase and convalescent COVID-19 samples originated in the United States, Italy and Spain. Nucleic acid was either cDNA or gDNA, and it came from T cells, B-cell-depleted T cells, or PBMCs.

V trimming: 3 bases; J trimming: 2 bases; junction bases outside the gene matches: 5. Looked up from germline, CDR1 is KGHSH and CDR2 is LQKENI. This CDR3 has 16 amino acids. The table came from immunoSEQ multiplex PCR; TCRdb's copy has only in-frame clones and leaves some out. The sample shows hundreds of thousands of clones, around 78% of them seen only once. The sample comprised peripheral blood. V usage is TRBV18 and J usage is TRBJ1-4; 8 nucleotides align to TRBD1. The receptor was isolated from a woman aged 70 to 79 with active or convalescent COVID-19. The CDR3 sequence is CASSPQGAGTNEKLFF. The CDR3 DNA follows: TGTGCCAGCTCACCCCAGGGGGCTGGGACTAATGAAAAACTGTTTTTT.